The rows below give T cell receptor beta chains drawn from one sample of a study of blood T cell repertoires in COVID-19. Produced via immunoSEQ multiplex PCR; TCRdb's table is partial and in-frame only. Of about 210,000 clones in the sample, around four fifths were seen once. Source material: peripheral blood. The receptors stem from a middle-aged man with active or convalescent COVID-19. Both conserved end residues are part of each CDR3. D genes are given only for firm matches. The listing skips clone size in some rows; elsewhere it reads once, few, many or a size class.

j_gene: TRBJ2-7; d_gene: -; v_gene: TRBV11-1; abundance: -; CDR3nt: TGTGCCAGCAGCTTAGAGTGGACAGACAACTACGAGCAGTACTTC; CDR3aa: CASSLEWTDNYEQYF
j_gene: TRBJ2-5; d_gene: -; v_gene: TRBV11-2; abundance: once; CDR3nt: TGTGCCAGCAGCTTGGGGCAGAGACAAGAGACCCAGTACTTC; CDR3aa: CASSLGQRQETQYF
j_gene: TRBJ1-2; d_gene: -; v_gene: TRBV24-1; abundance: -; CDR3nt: TGTGCCACCAGTGAGGCTTCAGGGTATGGCTACACCTTC; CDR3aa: CATSEASGYGYTF
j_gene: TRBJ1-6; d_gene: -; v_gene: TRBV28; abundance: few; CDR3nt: TGTGCCAGCAGTTTGCGGGTGCGGTCTTCACCCCTCCACTTT; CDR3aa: CASSLRVRSSPLHF
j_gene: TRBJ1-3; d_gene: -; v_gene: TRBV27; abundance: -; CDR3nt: TGTGCCAGCAGTTTTCTCCCCTTCTCTGGAAACACCATATATTTT; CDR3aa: CASSFLPFSGNTIYF
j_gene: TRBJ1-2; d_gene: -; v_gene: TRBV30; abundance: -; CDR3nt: TGTGCCTGGAGTTCCGCCGGGGGGCGAGGCTACACCTTC; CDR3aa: CAWSSAGGRGYTF
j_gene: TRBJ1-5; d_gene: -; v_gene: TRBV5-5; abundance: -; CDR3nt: TGTGCCAGCAGCTTCGCAGACCGGGGGAGCAATCAGCCCCAGCATTTT; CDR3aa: CASSFADRGSNQPQHF
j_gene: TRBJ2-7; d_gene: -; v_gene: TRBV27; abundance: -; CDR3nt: TGTGCCAGCAGTTATCAGGGGTTTAAGCCCTACGAGCAGTACTTC; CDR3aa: CASSYQGFKPYEQYF
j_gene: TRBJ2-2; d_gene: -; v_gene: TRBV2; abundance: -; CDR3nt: TGTGCCAGCAGTGAAGAGAGGCCGAACACCGGGGAGCTGTTTTTT; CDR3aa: CASSEERPNTGELFF
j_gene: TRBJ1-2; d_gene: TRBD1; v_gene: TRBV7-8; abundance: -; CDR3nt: TGTGCCAGCAGCATGAACAGGGGGGGAGGTGGCTACACCTTC; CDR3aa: CASSMNRGGGGYTF